This is a list of T cell receptor beta chains from one sample in a study of T cells after yellow fever vaccination. TCRdb called the 5' RACE reads again in MiXCR, with one record for every CDR3 protein. The sample includes roughly 170,000 distinct CDR3 sequences, around 8.5% of them seen just once. The sample was CD8+ T cells sorted from PBMCs, taken 45 days after the yellow fever booster vaccination. Receptors originate from a man between 18 and 35 years old who received the YFV17D yellow fever vaccine. The CDR3 runs from the conserved cysteine through the conserved F or W. D genes are given only for firm matches. Size is stated for part of the rows, as once, few or many counts, or as a class when the clone is expanded.

cdr3_nt | cdr3_aa | j_call | clone_size | v_call | d_call
TGTGCCTGGAGTTCGGACAGCTACGAGCAGTACTTC | CAWSSDSYEQYF | TRBJ2-7 | few | TRBV30 | NA
TGTGCCAGCAGTGGACAGTCCTTTACCTATGGCTACACCTTC | CASSGQSFTYGYTF | TRBJ1-2 | NA | TRBV6-2/TRBV6-3 | NA
TGTGCCAGCAGCTGGGACAGGGGGCGCGGGACCGGGGAGCTGTTTTTT | CASSWDRGRGTGELFF | TRBJ2-2 | few | TRBV7-2 | TRBD1
TGTGCCAGCAGAGAAGACCCCGGAGAGGGCTCCGGGGAGCTGTTTTTT | CASREDPGEGSGELFF | TRBJ2-2 | few | TRBV12-3/TRBV12-4 | NA
TGCGCCAGCAGCCCAACCGGGACAGCCTACGAGCAGTACTTC | CASSPTGTAYEQYF | TRBJ2-7 | few | TRBV4-3 | TRBD1
TGTGCCAGCAGCGTAGGCGGACAGGAGCGAGAGACCCAGTACTTC | CASSVGGQERETQYF | TRBJ2-5 | few | TRBV9 | TRBD1
TGTGCCAGCAGCCCCCGACAGGACGTCTACGAGCAGTACTTC | CASSPRQDVYEQYF | TRBJ2-7 | NA | TRBV11-1 | NA
TGTGCCAGCAGCTTAGAGGACAGGGCTAACACTGAAGCTTTCTTT | CASSLEDRANTEAFF | TRBJ1-1 | NA | TRBV7-2 | TRBD1
TGTGCCAGCAGCTGGACTAGCGGGGAAGATACGCAGTATTTT | CASSWTSGEDTQYF | TRBJ2-3 | NA | TRBV11-2 | TRBD2
TGTGCCAGCAGAGCGACAGGGAGCAGCTCCTACGAGCAGTACTTC | CASRATGSSSYEQYF | TRBJ2-7 | few | TRBV12-3/TRBV12-4 | TRBD1
TGTGCCAGCAGTTTAACCGGGACAGGGGTTAGGGGCACTGAAGCTTTCTTT | CASSLTGTGVRGTEAFF | TRBJ1-1 | NA | TRBV28 | TRBD1
TGTGCCAGCAGGGGAAACACAGATACGCAGTATTTT | CASRGNTDTQYF | TRBJ2-3 | NA | TRBV7-3 | NA
TGTGCCAGCAGTGAACCTTTTGTTGAAGCTTTCTTT | CASSEPFVEAFF | TRBJ1-1 | few | TRBV6-1 | NA
TGCGCCAGCAGCCAAGCACCCGGGACGGAGAAAGAGACCCAGTACTTC | CASSQAPGTEKETQYF | TRBJ2-5 | NA | TRBV4-1 | NA
TGCAGTGCTATAGAAAGGGTAGCTTTCTTT | CSAIERVAFF | TRBJ1-1 | few | TRBV20-1 | NA
TGTGCCAGCAGGACCGTAGGCAGTTTCCATGAAAAACTGTTTTTT | CASRTVGSFHEKLFF | TRBJ1-4 | few | TRBV27 | NA
TGTGCCAGCAGCCCGAGGGTAGGAGAGCAGTACTTC | CASSPRVGEQYF | TRBJ2-7 | NA | TRBV7-9 | NA
TGTGCCAGCAGTATGACTAGCGGGGGCCCGAATGAGCAGTTCTTC | CASSMTSGGPNEQFF | TRBJ2-1 | few | TRBV12-3/TRBV12-4 | TRBD2
TGTGCCAGCAACCCGGGGGGTCTGGACACCGGGGAGCTGTTTTTT | CASNPGGLDTGELFF | TRBJ2-2 | NA | TRBV4-2 | TRBD2
TGTGCCAGCAGCCGGCCAGGCGGGGTAGCCAAAAACATTCAGTACTTC | CASSRPGGVAKNIQYF | TRBJ2-4 | NA | TRBV7-9 | NA
TGTGCCAGCAGCTGGGGGGACAGGGTGAACACTGAAGCTTTCTTT | CASSWGDRVNTEAFF | TRBJ1-1 | NA | TRBV7-8 | TRBD1
TGTGCCAGTAGGGGCCTACTAGCGAAGAGCACAGATACGCAGTATTTT | CASRGLLAKSTDTQYF | TRBJ2-3 | NA | TRBV19 | TRBD2
TGCGCCAGCAGCCAAGATCGGGAGTGGTACGAGCAGTACTTC | CASSQDREWYEQYF | TRBJ2-7 | few | TRBV4-3 | NA
TGTGCCAGCAGTGTCGGGGATTACAATGAGCAGTTCTTC | CASSVGDYNEQFF | TRBJ2-1 | few | TRBV6-4 | NA
TGTGCCAGCAGTTACTCAGGGGTAGATACGCAGTATTTT | CASSYSGVDTQYF | TRBJ2-3 | few | TRBV6-6 | NA
TGCGCCAGCAGCCAAGACCCAGGGGAAGGGCAGCCCCAGCATTTT | CASSQDPGEGQPQHF | TRBJ1-5 | NA | TRBV4-1 | NA
TGCAGTGCTAGCCCTTCGGGAAACACCATATATTTT | CSASPSGNTIYF | TRBJ1-3 | few | TRBV20-1 | NA
TGTGCCAGCAGTTACCGGATCACCACCCTGGGTCAGCCCCAGCATTTT | CASSYRITTLGQPQHF | TRBJ1-5 | few | TRBV6-2/TRBV6-3 | NA
TGTGCCAGCAGCTTGCAACGGGGGGAAGAGACCCAGTACTTC | CASSLQRGEETQYF | TRBJ2-5 | NA | TRBV7-2 | TRBD2
TGTGCCAGCAGCTACAAAGGACCGCCCAACAATGAGCAGTTCTTC | CASSYKGPPNNEQFF | TRBJ2-1 | many | TRBV7-7 | NA